Shown below are 7 T cell receptor beta chains from a single sample sequenced in a study of blood T cell repertoires in COVID-19 (dated by TCRdb to 2019 to 2021). The library relied on the immunoSEQ multiplex PCR assay. TCRdb holds this immuneACCESS table with in-frame rearrangements only. Some clones are missing; in checked studies, unresolved V genes explain under half, and the rest has no known cause. The sample data list tens of thousands of clones, and about 92% of these were observed just once. The top ten hold roughly 2.5% of the sample. What was sequenced was peripheral blood. The receptor set was obtained from a man between 65 and 80 years old with acute or convalescent COVID-19.

This clone was seen a handful of times. The chain recombines TRBV7-3 with TRBJ2-2; 9 bases align to TRBD1. Per germline, CDR1 SGHTA and CDR2 FQGTGA. J gave up 6 bases and V 5 bases, and 7 bases lay outside the gene matches. The CDR3 runs 15 residues. As DNA, the CDR3 is TGTGCCAGCAGCCCGGGACAGGGTGGGGCCGGGGAGCTGTTTTTT. This translates into CASSPGQGGAGELFF. Full variable domain (missing parts from reference TRBV7-3 and TRBJ2-2): GAGVSQTPSNKVTEKGKYVELRCDPISGHTALYWYRQSLGQGPEFLIYFQGTGAADDSGLPNDRFFAVRPEGSVSTLKIQRTERGDSAVYLCASSPGQGGAGELFFGEGSRLTVL.

V gene TRBV19 combines with J gene TRBJ1-5; 7 bases agree with TRBD1. Trimming removed 5 bases from V and 1 base from J; junction bases left unmatched: 5. The CDR3 is 15 residues long. CDR1 and CDR2 (germline): LNHDA, SQIVND (reference sequence). CDR3 region: CASSPQTGSNQPQHF. CDR3 nucleotide sequence: TGTGCCAGTAGTCCGCAGACAGGGAGCAATCAGCCCCAGCATTTT.

The J gene is TRBJ2-2, the V gene TRBV6-2 or TRBV6-3; 9 nucleotides match TRBD2. The V gene's germline CDR1 is MNHEY and CDR2 SVGEGT. The CDR3 runs to 16 residues. The ends lost 1 base at V and 5 bases at J; junction bases unmatched: 5. The CDR3 reads CASSYWPSGTTGELFF. The CDR3 region has the DNA TGTGCCAGCAGTTACTGGCCTAGCGGGACGACCGGGGAGCTGTTTTTT.

The chain has TRBV11-3 and TRBJ1-1, with 7 bases matching TRBD1. The junction had 7 bases not matched to a gene; V was cut back by 4 bases and J by 5 bases. This CDR3 is 14 amino acids long. Per the germline V gene, CDR1 is SGHNT and CDR2 is YENEEA. The CDR3 DNA sequence: TGTGCCAGCAGCTCGACAGGGAAGGGGACTGAAGCTTTCTTT. This translates into CASSSTGKGTEAFF.

The V gene is TRBV2, the J gene TRBJ1-2; TRBD1 might be the D (5 bases). CDR1 is SNHLY, CDR2 FYNNEI, per germline. V lost 7 bases, J lost 2 bases, and 8 bases lay in between. There are 12 residues in the CDR3. Written as DNA, the CDR3 is TGTGCCAGCAAGGAGGGGAACTATGGCTACACCTTC. This codes for CASKEGNYGYTF.

The chain couples TRBV3-1 (or the pseudogene TRBV3-2) to TRBJ1-6; possibly TRBD1 for D (6 bases). CDR1 and CDR2 from the germline V gene are LGHDT and YNNKEL (reference sequence). Trimming pared 2 bases from V and 8 bases from J, leaving 10 bases between. This CDR3 spans 14 amino acids. The CDR3 region has the DNA TGTGCCAGCAGCCAAACAGGGTTGGATTCACCCCTCCACTTT. This sequence encodes CASSQTGLDSPLHF.

This clone was observed once. The chain links TRBV14 to TRBJ2-1; 9 bases are shared with TRBD1. The CDR3 has 15 residues. Germline V gene data show CDR1 as SGHDN and CDR2 as FVKESK. J lost 7 bases, V lost 3 bases, and 7 bases had no gene match. CDR3 bases: TGTGCCAGCAGCCATAGGGACAGGGTAGGGAATGAGCAGTTCTTC. Translation gives CASSHRDRVGNEQFF.